This paragraph reports one T cell receptor (beta chain). The data stem from a study of shared clonotypes between healthy human individuals. About the research overall: Serving as donors were a couple of women and a few men, whose ages spanned 18 to 49. Donors had three CD4 naive, three CD4 memory, two CD8 naive and one CD8 memory plate apiece.

Splitting of CD4+ cells produced CD45RA+ naive and CD45RA-negative memory subsets. The method was immunoSEQ multiplex PCR; TCRdb's version includes in-frame clones alone and lacks a portion of them. The table lists around 180,000 clones, around 93% of them singletons. This CDR3 comprises 17 residues. The V segment lost 5 bases and the J segment 1 base; nucleotides outside the gene matches: 10. The germline gives CDR1 SGHRS, CDR2 YFSETQ. The source is a woman in her 30s in good health. The sample consisted of naive CD4+ T cells sorted from blood. Specified subset: CD45RA+ positively selected. The chain links TRBV5-1 to TRBJ1-1, with 11 bases fitting TRBD1. In DNA, the CDR3 is TGCGCCAGCAGTGGTTCCCGGGACAGGGGGAGGAACACTGAAGCTTTCTTT. Its translation is CASSGSRDRGRNTEAFF.